A selection of T cell receptor beta chains follows, all from one sample in a study of blood T cell repertoires in COVID-19. Clones were sequenced by immunoSEQ multiplex PCR, and TCRdb holds only the in-frame ones, with some missing. The sample consists of some 70,000 clones, about four fifths of them appearing once. Sequences were obtained from peripheral blood. Receptors originate from a man in his sixties with COVID-19, enrolled during active disease. Each CDR3 is given with its conserved first and last residue. The D gene is left open where the match is weak. Clone size is given for some rows only: seen once, a few or many times, or a class if the clone is expanded.

size	D	V	length	J	DNA	CDR3
NA	NA	TRBV5-4	14	TRBJ2-2	TGTGCCAGCAGGCCCAGGGGGAACACCGGGGAGCTGTTTTTT	CASRPRGNTGELFF
NA	NA	TRBV30	14	TRBJ1-2	TGTGCCTGGAGTGTAGGGGAATCTAACTATGGCTACACCTTC	CAWSVGESNYGYTF
NA	TRBD2	TRBV7-9	17	TRBJ2-3	TGTGCCAGCAGCCCCCCACTAGCGGGAGTTGGCACAGATACGCAGTATTTT	CASSPPLAGVGTDTQYF
NA	TRBD1	TRBV5-1	15	TRBJ1-2	TGCGCCAGCTATCCGGGGACAGGTTCTAACTATGGCTACACCTTC	CASYPGTGSNYGYTF
NA	NA	TRBV14	14	TRBJ1-2	TGTGCCAGCAGCCCCCTTCTAGCTAACTATGGCTACACCTTC	CASSPLLANYGYTF
NA	NA	TRBV5-4	15	TRBJ2-5	TGTGCCAGCAGCGGCCCAGGAAGCGCGGGAAAGACCCAGTACTTC	CASSGPGSAGKTQYF
NA	NA	TRBV4-1	15	TRBJ2-7	TGCGCCAGCAGCCAAGCGAGCTTTAGCTCCTACGAGCAGTACTTC	CASSQASFSSYEQYF
NA	NA	TRBV14	14	TRBJ1-6	TGTGCCAGCAGCCAAGGGACATGGGGTTCACCCCTCCACTTT	CASSQGTWGSPLHF
NA	TRBD2	TRBV5-4	17	TRBJ2-3	TGTGCCAGCAGCTCACCGGGACTAGCGGGACCCACAGATACGCAGTATTTT	CASSSPGLAGPTDTQYF
NA	NA	TRBV28	17	TRBJ2-1	TGTGCCAGCAGCCTAGGTCTCCCCTCCAGCTCCTACAATGAGCAGTTCTTC	CASSLGLPSSSYNEQFF
NA	NA	TRBV7-6	13	TRBJ2-5	TGTGCCACCGGGGGAGCCCCAACAGGGACCCAGTACTTC	CATGGAPTGTQYF
NA	TRBD1	TRBV9	17	TRBJ2-6	TGTGCCAGCAGCGAGGGACAGGGGTTCTCTGGGGCCAACGTCCTGACTTTC	CASSEGQGFSGANVLTF
few	TRBD1	TRBV18	14	TRBJ1-2	TGTGCCAGCTCACCACCGGGGACAGTGTATGGCTACACCTTC	CASSPPGTVYGYTF
NA	TRBD2	TRBV7-9	15	TRBJ2-3	TGTGCCACCCCCCTAGCGGATTCTAGCACAGATACGCAGTATTTT	CATPLADSSTDTQYF
NA	NA	TRBV7-3	13	TRBJ1-2	TGTGCCAGCAGCTTAGCGGCGGCCGGTGGCTACACCTTC	CASSLAAAGGYTF
NA	NA	TRBV9	15	TRBJ2-7	TGTGCCAGCAGCGTAGGTGGTGGGAGTGGGGACGAGCAGTACTTC	CASSVGGGSGDEQYF
few	NA	TRBV3-1/TRBV3-2	15	TRBJ2-3	TGTGCCAGCAGCCTGACTATAGTGCGCACAGATACGCAGTATTTT	CASSLTIVRTDTQYF
NA	NA	TRBV29-1	12	TRBJ2-5	TGCAGCGCCGCGATACAGCAAGAGACCCAGTACTTC	CSAAIQQETQYF
few	NA	TRBV18	15	TRBJ1-5	TGTGCCAGCTCACCAGGGGGAGGGATTGGGCAGCCCCAGCATTTT	CASSPGGGIGQPQHF
NA	NA	TRBV28	17	TRBJ2-3	TGTGCCAGCAGTCCTTACGGGGTCCTTTCTAGCACAGATACGCAGTATTTT	CASSPYGVLSSTDTQYF
NA	TRBD1	TRBV28	16	TRBJ2-3	TGTGCCAGCAGTTTACATCCGGGACAGGGGTCTACAACGCAGTATTTT	CASSLHPGQGSTTQYF
NA	TRBD2	TRBV5-1	16	TRBJ2-1	TGCGCCAGCAGCATCATAGCGGGAGCCATAAACAATGAGCAGTTCTTC	CASSIIAGAINNEQFF
NA	NA	TRBV5-1	13	TRBJ1-1	TGCGCCAGCAGGCTGGGGGCCGACACTGAAGCTTTCTTT	CASRLGADTEAFF
NA	NA	TRBV9	16	TRBJ2-1	TGTGCCAGCAGCGATGGGACAGGAGGGCGGGGGAATGAGCAGTTCTTC	CASSDGTGGRGNEQFF
many	TRBD1	TRBV28	14	TRBJ1-3	TGTGCCAGCATTACAGGGGCAGCTGGAAACACCATATATTTT	CASITGAAGNTIYF
medium-sized	TRBD2	TRBV2	14	TRBJ2-7	TGTGCCATCCGAGAGCGGGGGACTTTCTACGAGCAGTACTTC	CAIRERGTFYEQYF
NA	NA	TRBV4-1	12	TRBJ2-1	TGCGCCAGCAGCCAATCCGAGAATGAGCAGTTCTTC	CASSQSENEQFF
few	NA	TRBV5-1	14	TRBJ1-5	TGCGCCAGCAGCTTGGAAGGCTCACCGGGGCCCCAGCATTTT	CASSLEGSPGPQHF
once	NA	TRBV29-1	12	TRBJ1-5	TGCAGCGCCGGTACGGCAGGTCAGCCCCAGCATTTT	CSAGTAGQPQHF
once	TRBD1	TRBV7-9	15	TRBJ2-5	TGTGCCAGCAGCTTTCTACAGGGGGAATCGGAGACCCAGTACTTC	CASSFLQGESETQYF
NA	NA	TRBV7-6	13	TRBJ2-3	TGTGCCAGCAGCTTAACTACTACAGATACGCAGTATTTT	CASSLTTTDTQYF
NA	TRBD2	TRBV5-4	15	TRBJ2-5	TGTGCCAGCAGCTATAAGGGACTAGTGTCGGAGACCCAGTACTTC	CASSYKGLVSETQYF